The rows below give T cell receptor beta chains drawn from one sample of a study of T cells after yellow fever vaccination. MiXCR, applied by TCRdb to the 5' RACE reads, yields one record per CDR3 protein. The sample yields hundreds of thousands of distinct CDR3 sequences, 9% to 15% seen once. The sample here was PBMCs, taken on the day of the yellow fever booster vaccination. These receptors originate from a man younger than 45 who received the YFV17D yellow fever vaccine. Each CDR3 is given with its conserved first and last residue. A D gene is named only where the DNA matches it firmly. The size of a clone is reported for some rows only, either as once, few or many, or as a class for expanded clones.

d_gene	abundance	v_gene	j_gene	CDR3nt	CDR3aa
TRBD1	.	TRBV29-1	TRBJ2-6	TGCAGCGTTACAGGGGCCGGGGCCAACGTCCTGACTTTC	CSVTGAGANVLTF
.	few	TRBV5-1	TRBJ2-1	TGCGCCAGCACCCCATCCAAGGGGACGTCCTACAATGAGCAGTTCTTC	CASTPSKGTSYNEQFF
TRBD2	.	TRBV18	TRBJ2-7	TGTGCCAGCTCACCATGGAAGTTACTAGCGGGAGCCCACGAGCAGTACTTC	CASSPWKLLAGAHEQYF
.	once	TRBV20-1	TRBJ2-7	TGCTGTGCTAGTAGCCCTCCGGGTCGAGGCACCTACGAGCAGTACTTC	CCASSPPGRGTYEQYF
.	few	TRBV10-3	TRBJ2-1	TGTGCCACTAAAAGCGTCCGTGGGGAAAGCTCCTACAATGAGCAGTTCTTC	CATKSVRGESSYNEQFF
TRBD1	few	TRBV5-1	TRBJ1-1	TGCGCCAGCAGCTTGGGCTTTGGACAGGGGGTGAACACTGAAGCTTTCTTT	CASSLGFGQGVNTEAFF
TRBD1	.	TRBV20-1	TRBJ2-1	TGCAGTGCTAGACCTTGGGGCTCGGGACAGTACAATGAGCAGTTCTTC	CSARPWGSGQYNEQFF
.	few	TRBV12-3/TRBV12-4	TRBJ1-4	TGTGCCAGCAGTTTCGGGACTCCTTCTAATGAAAAACTGTTTTTT	CASSFGTPSNEKLFF
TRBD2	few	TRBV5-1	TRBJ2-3	TGCGCCAGCACGCCGCGAGCGGGAGGGGTCACAGATACGCAGTATTTT	CASTPRAGGVTDTQYF
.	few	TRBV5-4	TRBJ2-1	TGTGCCAGCAGCTTGGCGAGGGAACACAATGAGCAGTTCTTC	CASSLAREHNEQFF
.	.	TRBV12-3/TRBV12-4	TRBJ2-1	TGTGCCAGCAGCAAGTCCTACAATGAGCAGTTCTTC	CASSKSYNEQFF
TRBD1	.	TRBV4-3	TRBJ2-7	TGCGCCAGCAGAGACCGGAAGGGGGCGAGCTCCTACGAGCAGTACTTC	CASRDRKGASSYEQYF
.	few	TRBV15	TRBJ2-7	TGTGCCCCTGGTGGAGGGGGCACCTCCTACGAGCAGTACTTC	CAPGGGGTSYEQYF
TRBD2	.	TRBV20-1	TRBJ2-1	TGCAGTGCCCGGGGGGGCGTCCGCTCCTACAATGAGCAGTTCTTC	CSARGGVRSYNEQFF
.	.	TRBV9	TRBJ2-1	TGTGCCAGCAACGGCGAGGAGTATTATTACAATGAGCAGTTCTTC	CASNGEEYYYNEQFF